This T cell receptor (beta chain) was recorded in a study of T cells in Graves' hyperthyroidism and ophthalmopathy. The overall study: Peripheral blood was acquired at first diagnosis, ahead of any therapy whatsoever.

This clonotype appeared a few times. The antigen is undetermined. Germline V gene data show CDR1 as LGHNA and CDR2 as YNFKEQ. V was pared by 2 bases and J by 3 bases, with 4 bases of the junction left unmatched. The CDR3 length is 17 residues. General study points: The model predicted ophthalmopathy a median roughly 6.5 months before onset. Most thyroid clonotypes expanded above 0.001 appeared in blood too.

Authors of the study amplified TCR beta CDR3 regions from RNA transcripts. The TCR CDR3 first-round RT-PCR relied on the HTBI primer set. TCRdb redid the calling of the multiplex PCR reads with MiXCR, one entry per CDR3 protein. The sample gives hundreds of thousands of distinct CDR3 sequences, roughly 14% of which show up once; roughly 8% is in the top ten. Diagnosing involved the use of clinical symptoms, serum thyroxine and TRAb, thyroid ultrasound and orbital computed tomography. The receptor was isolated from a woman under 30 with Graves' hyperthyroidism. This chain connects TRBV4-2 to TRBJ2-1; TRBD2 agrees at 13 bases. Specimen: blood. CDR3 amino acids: CASSQLTSGGLYNEQFF. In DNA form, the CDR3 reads TGTGCCAGCAGCCAACTGACTAGCGGGGGGCTCTACAATGAGCAGTTCTTC.